These T cell receptor beta chains were read from a single sample in a study of PD-1 blockade in mismatch repair-deficient tumors. Profiling relied on immunoSEQ multiplex PCR, and the TCRdb table lists in-frame clones only, not all of them. The sample carries around 110,000 clones, 65% to 80% recorded once. Sequencing was performed on peripheral blood, taken about 60 weeks after starting pembrolizumab. All receptors derive from an adult with mismatch repair-deficient cancer. Each CDR3 is given with its conserved first and last residue. The D gene is left open where the match is weak. Expanded clones get a size class; other rows say once, few or many, or leave the size out.

V gene,clone size,J gene,D gene,CDR3 protein,CDR3 DNA
TRBV2,NA,TRBJ2-1,NA,CASSEGGQGPYNEQFF,TGTGCCAGCAGTGAGGGGGGGCAGGGCCCCTACAATGAGCAGTTCTTC
TRBV4-1,NA,TRBJ2-1,TRBD1,CASSQFRDRGENEQFF,TGCGCCAGCAGCCAATTCAGGGACAGGGGAGAAAATGAGCAGTTCTTC
TRBV30,NA,TRBJ2-5,NA,CAWSVPETQYF,TGTGCCTGGAGTGTTCCGGAGACCCAGTACTTC
TRBV27,NA,TRBJ2-1,TRBD2,CASTPGRELEQFF,TGTGCCAGCACCCCAGGGCGGGAGCTTGAGCAGTTCTTC
TRBV7-6,NA,TRBJ2-2,TRBD1,CASSPARLWTGAALDTGELFF,TGTGCCAGCAGCCCCGCCCGTCTTTGGACAGGGGCGGCTCTGGACACCGGGGAGCTGTTTTTT
TRBV5-6,NA,TRBJ2-5,NA,CASSLEQQETQYF,TGTGCCAGCAGCTTGGAACAGCAAGAGACCCAGTACTTC
TRBV19,NA,TRBJ2-1,TRBD2,CASSIFLSGRAGNEQFF,TGTGCCAGTAGTATTTTTTTGAGTGGGAGGGCCGGAAATGAGCAGTTCTTC
TRBV12-5,NA,TRBJ1-5,NA,CASGDNSQHF,TGTGCTAGTGGGGACAATTCACAGCATTTT
TRBV28,NA,TRBJ1-4,NA,CASSSRTQNRDEKLFF,TGTGCCAGCAGTTCCCGGACCCAAAACAGGGATGAAAAACTGTTTTTT
TRBV5-6,NA,TRBJ2-3,NA,CASGQFGLSTDTQYF,TGTGCCAGCGGACAGTTCGGATTAAGCACAGATACGCAGTATTTT
TRBV6-6,once,TRBJ2-7,TRBD2,CASSYGSGGVLGEQYF,TGTGCCAGCAGTTACGGTTCGGGGGGGGTGCTTGGCGAGCAGTACTTC
TRBV2,NA,TRBJ1-2,NA,CASSPRGLGYTF,TGTGCCAGCAGTCCCCGGGGTCTTGGCTACACCTTC
TRBV6-6,NA,TRBJ2-3,NA,CASSSKVRTDTQYF,TGTGCCAGCTCCTCGAAGGTCAGGACAGATACGCAGTATTTT
TRBV14,NA,TRBJ1-2,NA,CASSLGWGDVRYGYTF,TGTGCCAGCAGCCTCGGATGGGGGGACGTCCGCTATGGCTACACCTTC
TRBV10-2,once,TRBJ2-7,NA,CASSEFGYEQYF,TGCGCCAGCAGTGAGTTCGGCTACGAGCAGTACTTC
TRBV30,few,TRBJ1-5,NA,CAWSLDPQPQHF,TGTGCCTGGAGTCTTGACCCGCAGCCCCAGCATTTT
TRBV7-8,NA,TRBJ1-1,NA,CASSPLGGLNTEAFF,TGTGCCAGCAGCCCCCTTGGGGGATTGAACACTGAAGCTTTCTTT
TRBV7-3,NA,TRBJ2-2,NA,CASGGHTGELFF,TGTGCCTCCGGGGGGCACACCGGGGAGCTGTTTTTT
TRBV28,NA,TRBJ1-1,NA,CASSSPEEAFF,TGTGCCAGCAGTTCCCCAGAGGAAGCTTTCTTT
TRBV11-3,once,TRBJ2-7,TRBD2,CASSPRLAGSYEQYF,TGTGCCAGCAGCCCAAGGCTAGCGGGATCCTACGAGCAGTACTTC
TRBV6-6,NA,TRBJ1-1,NA,CASSYSYGYEAFF,TGTGCCAGCAGTTACTCGTACGGTTATGAAGCTTTCTTT
TRBV23-1,NA,TRBJ1-1,NA,CAIPKAGGRGMNTEAFF,TGCGCCATCCCCAAAGCGGGGGGTAGGGGGATGAACACTGAAGCTTTCTTT
TRBV7-9,NA,TRBJ2-1,NA,CASSAQGNGEQFF,TGTGCCAGCAGCGCCCAGGGGAACGGTGAGCAGTTCTTC
TRBV6-5,NA,TRBJ2-5,NA,CASSAKDGRETQYF,TGTGCCAGCAGTGCGAAGGACGGGCGTGAGACCCAGTACTTC
TRBV25-1,NA,TRBJ1-1,TRBD1,CASSEAGTGDIMNTEAFF,TGTGCCAGCAGTGAGGCAGGGACAGGGGATATCATGAACACTGAAGCTTTCTTT
TRBV4-1,NA,TRBJ1-1,NA,CASSQLTRGRDTEAFF,TGCGCCAGCAGCCAATTAACAAGGGGCCGGGACACTGAAGCTTTCTTT
TRBV12-5,once,TRBJ2-1,NA,CASGPVLGRHYNEQFF,TGTGCTAGTGGTCCCGTCCTCGGGCGTCACTACAATGAGCAGTTCTTC
TRBV2,NA,TRBJ1-3,NA,CASGGSLSGNTIYF,TGTGCCAGCGGAGGAAGCCTCTCTGGAAACACCATATATTTT
TRBV4-3,NA,TRBJ2-3,TRBD2,CASSQDWTSGTDTQYF,TGCGCCAGCAGCCAAGATTGGACTAGCGGCACAGATACGCAGTATTTT
TRBV7-9,NA,TRBJ2-5,TRBD2,CASSLAPGLAGGETQYF,TGTGCCAGCAGCTTAGCGCCTGGACTAGCGGGAGGTGAGACCCAGTACTTC
TRBV7-9,NA,TRBJ2-3,NA,CASSLELDARDTQYF,TGTGCCAGCAGCTTAGAATTGGACGCGCGAGATACGCAGTATTTT
TRBV7-9,NA,TRBJ1-2,NA,CASSLASRVAYGYTF,TGTGCCAGCAGCTTAGCGAGCAGGGTGGCCTATGGCTACACCTTC
TRBV7-9,NA,TRBJ1-5,NA,CASSLDRADQPQHF,TGTGCCAGCAGCTTAGACAGGGCGGACCAGCCCCAGCATTTT
TRBV6-5,NA,TRBJ1-2,NA,CAARRGLNYGYTF,TGTGCCGCCAGGCGGGGGTTAAACTATGGCTACACCTTC
TRBV11-3,NA,TRBJ1-1,NA,CASSSVRDGPAAFF,TGTGCCAGCAGCTCCGTTCGGGACGGCCCGGCCGCTTTCTTT
TRBV5-1,NA,TRBJ2-4,NA,CASSLDRAGIQYF,TGCGCCAGCAGCTTGGACAGGGCGGGCATTCAGTACTTC
TRBV2,many,TRBJ2-7,TRBD1,CASSVGPGQGSYEQYF,TGTGCCAGCAGTGTGGGCCCGGGACAGGGATCCTACGAGCAGTACTTC
TRBV7-3,NA,TRBJ2-7,NA,CASSLNSPGSGNEQYF,TGTGCCAGCAGCCTAAATAGCCCAGGTTCGGGGAACGAGCAGTACTTC
TRBV6-5,once,TRBJ2-3,NA,CASSSGGGSVADTQYF,TGTGCCAGCAGTTCAGGGGGAGGGTCGGTTGCAGATACGCAGTATTTT
TRBV11-3,NA,TRBJ2-2,TRBD2,CASSPTSGSNTGELFF,TGTGCCAGCAGCCCCACTAGCGGGAGTAACACCGGGGAGCTGTTTTTT
TRBV7-9,NA,TRBJ1-1,NA,CAIPGGGEGTEAFF,TGTGCCATTCCGGGGGGCGGGGAGGGCACTGAAGCTTTCTTT
TRBV11-3,NA,TRBJ2-7,TRBD2,CASSLGEGKQYF,TGTGCCAGCAGCTTAGGGGAGGGCAAGCAGTACTTC
TRBV27,NA,TRBJ2-3,NA,CASSHHRAEGGTDTQYF,TGTGCCAGCAGTCACCACCGGGCGGAGGGGGGCACAGATACGCAGTATTTT
TRBV7-9,few,TRBJ1-2,NA,CASSLENYGYTF,TGTGCCAGCAGCTTAGAAAACTATGGCTACACCTTC
TRBV2,NA,TRBJ1-5,TRBD1,CASSPGQAVSWHF,TGTGCCAGCAGCCCCGGACAGGCCGTAAGTTGGCATTTT
TRBV6-1,few,TRBJ2-7,TRBD2,CASSVIGLAGVHEQYF,TGTGCCAGCAGTGTTATAGGACTAGCGGGAGTCCACGAGCAGTACTTC
TRBV27,NA,TRBJ2-7,NA,CASSLVSGAGEQYF,TGTGCCAGCAGCTTAGTTTCTGGGGCGGGCGAGCAGTACTTC
TRBV6-6,once,TRBJ1-2,TRBD1,CASSYDRGANYGYTF,TGTGCCAGCAGTTACGACAGGGGAGCTAACTATGGCTACACCTTC
TRBV7-8,NA,TRBJ2-7,TRBD2,CASSLEGLGFYEQYF,TGTGCCAGCAGCTTGGAGGGACTAGGCTTCTACGAGCAGTACTTC